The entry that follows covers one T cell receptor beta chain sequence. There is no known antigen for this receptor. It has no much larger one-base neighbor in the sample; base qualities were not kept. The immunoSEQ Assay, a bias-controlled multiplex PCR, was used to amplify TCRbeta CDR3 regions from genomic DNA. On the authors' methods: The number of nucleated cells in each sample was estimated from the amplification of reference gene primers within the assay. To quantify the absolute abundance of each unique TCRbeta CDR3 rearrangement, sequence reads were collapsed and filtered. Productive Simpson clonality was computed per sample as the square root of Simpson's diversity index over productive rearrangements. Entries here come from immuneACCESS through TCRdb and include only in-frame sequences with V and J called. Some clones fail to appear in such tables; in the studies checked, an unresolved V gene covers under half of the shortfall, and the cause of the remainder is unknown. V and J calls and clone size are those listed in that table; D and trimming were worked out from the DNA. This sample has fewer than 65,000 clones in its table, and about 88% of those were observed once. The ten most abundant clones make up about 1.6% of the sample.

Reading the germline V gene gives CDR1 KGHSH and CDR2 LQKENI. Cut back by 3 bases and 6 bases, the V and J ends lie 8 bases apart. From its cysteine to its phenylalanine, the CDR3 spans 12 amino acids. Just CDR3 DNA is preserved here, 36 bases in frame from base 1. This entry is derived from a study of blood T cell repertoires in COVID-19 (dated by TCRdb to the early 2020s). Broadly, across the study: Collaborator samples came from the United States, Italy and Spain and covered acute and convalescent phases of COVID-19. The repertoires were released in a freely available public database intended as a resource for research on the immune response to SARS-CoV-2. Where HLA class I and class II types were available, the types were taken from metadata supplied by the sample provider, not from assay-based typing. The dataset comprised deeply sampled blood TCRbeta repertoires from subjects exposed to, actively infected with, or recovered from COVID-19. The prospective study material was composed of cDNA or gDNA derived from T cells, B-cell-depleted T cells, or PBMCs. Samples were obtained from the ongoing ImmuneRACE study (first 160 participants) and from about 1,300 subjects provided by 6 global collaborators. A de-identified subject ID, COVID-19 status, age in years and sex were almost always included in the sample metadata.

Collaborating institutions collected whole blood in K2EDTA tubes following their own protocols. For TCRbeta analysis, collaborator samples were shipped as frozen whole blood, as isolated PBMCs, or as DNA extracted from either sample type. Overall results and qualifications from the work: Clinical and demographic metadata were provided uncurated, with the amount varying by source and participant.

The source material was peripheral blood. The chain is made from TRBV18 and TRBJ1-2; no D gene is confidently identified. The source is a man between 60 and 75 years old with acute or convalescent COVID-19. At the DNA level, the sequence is TGTGCCAGCTCACCGGCTGCCGATGGCTACACCTTC. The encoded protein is CASSPAADGYTF.